The 27 T cell receptor beta chains below all came from one sample that was sequenced in a study of T cell changes during pregnancy in multiple sclerosis. Here immunoSEQ multiplex PCR was the method, and the copy in TCRdb shows in-frame clones only, minus some. The sample holds roughly 69,000 clones, approximately 91% seen once. The source was peripheral blood, collected in the third trimester of pregnancy. These receptors originate from a female donor with multiple sclerosis, enrolled in a pregnancy study.

This clone appeared a single time. This sequence joins TRBV13 and TRBJ2-7, with 16 positions matching TRBD2. This CDR3 is built from 17 residues. CDR1 and CDR2 from the germline V gene are PRHDT and FYEKMQ (reference sequence). V was clipped by 4 bases and J by 7 bases; unmatched bases: 10. CDR3 residues: CASSSTGTSGGAGEQYF. CDR3 nucleotides: TGTGCCAGCAGCTCGACCGGGACTAGCGGGGGGGCTGGTGAGCAGTACTTC.

The chain joins TRBV7-2 to TRBJ1-1, with D hard to call. There are 13 residues in the CDR3. Germline CDR1 reads SGHTA; CDR2 reads FQGNSA. The V and J ends lost 4 bases and 5 bases respectively, with 11 bases between them. CDR3 region: CASSSMEGTEAFF. The DNA for the CDR3 is TGTGCCAGCAGCTCAATGGAGGGAACTGAAGCTTTCTTT.

The table lists this clone with a count of one. This sequence joins TRBV7-2 and TRBJ2-5; 9 nucleotides match TRBD2. Germline V gene sequence: CDR1 SGHTA, CDR2 FQGNSA. The CDR3 is made up of 14 amino acids. J gave up 5 bases and V 3 bases, and 4 bases lay outside the gene matches. The CDR3 loop is CASSFSGGRETQYF. CDR3 DNA sequence: TGTGCCAGCAGCTTTAGCGGGGGCAGGGAGACCCAGTACTTC.

V and J are TRBV2 and TRBJ1-5; 9 bases agree with TRBD1. Germline V gives CDR1 SNHLY, CDR2 FYNNEI. This CDR3 is 16 amino acids long. V lost 7 bases and J lost 6; bases outside the gene matches: 13. The DNA of the CDR3 is TGTGCCAGCACCGAAGCCCGGACAGGGGTTCGTCAGCCCCAGCATTTT. It yields the protein CASTEARTGVRQPQHF.

This clone showed up just once. The chain has TRBV27 and TRBJ2-7, with 7 nucleotides matching TRBD1. V lost 2 bases to trimming and J lost 3 bases; unmatched junction nucleotides: 7. Germline CDR1 MNHEY, CDR2 SMNVEV (reference sequence). This CDR3 contains 15 residues. In DNA form, the CDR3 reads TGTGCCAGCAGTTTACATCGGACAGGAGACTACGAGCAGTACTTC. Its translation is CASSLHRTGDYEQYF.

CDR3 region: CASSRGTSGESEQFF. The DNA of the CDR3 is TGCGCCAGCAGCCGAGGGACTAGCGGGGAGAGTGAGCAGTTCTTC. The V and J genes are TRBV5-1 and TRBJ2-1, with TRBD2 identical over 13 bases. The V gene end was trimmed by 4 bases and the J gene end by 9 bases; junction bases not matched to a gene: 7. The germline CDR1 and CDR2 sequences are SGHRS and YFSETQ. The CDR3 length is 15 residues.

The chain recombines TRBV2 with TRBJ1-2; D not certain. The CDR3 length is 13 residues. V was pared by 2 bases and J by 2 bases, with 6 bases between. Germline loops: CDR1 SNHLY, CDR2 FYNNEI. CDR3 residues: CASSELRNYGYTF. The CDR3 DNA is TGTGCCAGCAGTGAACTCAGGAACTATGGCTACACCTTC.

This rearrangement joins TRBV27 to TRBJ2-5; TRBD1 matches at 9 bases. CDR1 is MNHEY and CDR2 is SMNVEV in the germline V gene (reference sequence). Losses at the gene ends were 5 bases for V and 5 bases for J; bases not matched to a gene: 12. There are 16 residues in the CDR3. CDR3 coding DNA: TGTGCCAGCAGTCCGGGGACAGGGAGGGGTTCGGAGACCCAGTACTTC. It encodes CASSPGTGRGSETQYF.

This chain links TRBV7-6 with TRBJ2-6; 9 bases match TRBD2. V lost 5 bases to trimming and J lost 2 bases; unmatched junction nucleotides: 7. Germline-derived CDR1 and CDR2 are SGHVS and FNYEAQ. The CDR3 has 17 residues. CDR3 residues: CASSVGAGGPGANVLTF. The CDR3 nucleotides are TGTGCCAGCAGCGTCGGGGCGGGGGGGCCTGGGGCCAACGTCCTGACTTTC.

The chain couples TRBV5-6 to TRBJ1-1; D is unresolved. CDR3 size: 13 residues. Per the germline V gene, CDR1 is SGHDT and CDR2 is YYEEEE. V was pared by 0 bases and J by 5 bases, with 8 bases between. The CDR3 DNA reads TGTGCCAGCAGCTTGGCCCTCGGGACTGAAGCTTTCTTT. This translates into CASSLALGTEAFF. Full variable domain (remainder filled in from reference TRBV5-6 and TRBJ1-1): DAGVTQSPTHLIKTRGQQVTLRCSPKSGHDTVSWYQQALGQGPQFIFQYYEEEERQRGNFPDRFSGHQFPNYSSELNVNALLLGDSALYLCASSLALGTEAFFGQGTRLTVV.

The chain employs TRBV5-1 and TRBJ2-5, with 9 bases lining up with TRBD1. The germline CDR1 and CDR2 sequences are SGHRS and YFSETQ. This CDR3 is built from 15 residues. V was pared by 1 base and J by 4 bases, with 5 bases of the junction left unmatched. CDR3 region: CASSLQGQGGETQYF. The CDR3 DNA reads as TGCGCCAGCAGCTTGCAGGGACAGGGTGGAGAGACCCAGTACTTC. Combining the CDR3 with reference TRBV5-1 and TRBJ2-5 gives the whole variable domain KAGVTQTPRYLIKTRGQQVTLSCSPISGHRSVSWYQQTPGQGLQFLFEYFSETQRNKGNFPGRFSGRQFSNSRSEMNVSTLELGDSALYLCASSLQGQGGETQYFGPGTRLLVL.

The gene calls are TRBV7-2 and TRBJ1-2; 9 nucleotides line up with TRBD1. CDR1 is SGHTA and CDR2 is FQGNSA in the germline V gene. The CDR3 runs 14 residues. Trimming took 5 bases from V and 3 from J; bases not matched to a gene: 4. As DNA, the CDR3 is TGTGCCAGCAGCCCCGACAGGGGGTACTATGGCTACACCTTC. As protein: CASSPDRGYYGYTF.

The chain employs TRBV9 and TRBJ1-4; 10 bases align to TRBD1. V lost 3 bases to trimming and J lost 7 bases; unmatched junction nucleotides: 3. The CDR3 runs 14 residues. Germline loops: CDR1 SGDLS, CDR2 YYNGEE. The CDR3 spells CASSGQGAGEKLFF. The CDR3 coding sequence is TGTGCCAGCAGCGGACAGGGGGCGGGTGAAAAACTGTTTTTT.

The chain employs TRBV30 and TRBJ2-7, with a tentative D call TRBD1 (7 bases). Germline V gene sequence: CDR1 GTSNPN, CDR2 SVGIG (reference sequence). Trimming took 5 bases from V and 2 from J, leaving 19 bases between them. CDR3 length: 15 residues. Written as DNA, the CDR3 is TGTGCCTGGGGGAGGCCGGAGACAGGGCCCTACGAGCAGTACTTC. Residues: CAWGRPETGPYEQYF.

The chain recombines TRBV11-2 with TRBJ2-2; D is uncertain. The germline V and J ends were trimmed by 2 bases and 4 bases, with 17 bases remaining between them. The V gene's germline CDR1 is SGHAT and CDR2 FQNNGV. The CDR3 covers 17 residues. For the CDR3, the DNA is TGTGCCAGCAGCTTATCGTCGGATTTCAGGCGCACCGGGGAGCTGTTTTTT. Translating it yields CASSLSSDFRRTGELFF.

This clone came up a few times. The rearrangement joins TRBV7-9 to TRBJ2-2; 7 bases are shared with TRBD1. Germline-derived CDR1 and CDR2 are SEHNR and FQNEAQ (reference sequence). This CDR3 has 14 residues. In nucleotides, the CDR3 is TGTGCGAACCGCAGGGGGAAGAACACCGGGGAGCTGTTTTTT. Its protein is CANRRGKNTGELFF.

This chain joins TRBV5-6 and TRBJ2-3; 8 bases match TRBD1. Germline V gene sequence: CDR1 SGHDT, CDR2 YYEEEE. The CDR3 is 14 amino acids. Trimming took 4 bases from V and 6 from J; bases not matched to a gene: 7. The CDR3 DNA is TGTGCCAGCAGCCTAGGACAGGGCTGGGATACGCAGTATTTT. This encodes CASSLGQGWDTQYF.

CDR3 in DNA: TGTGCCAGCAGTTCGCGGACAGGGGGCTATGGCTACACCTTC. This sequence encodes CASSSRTGGYGYTF. The genes are TRBV6-5 and TRBJ1-2; TRBD1 agrees at 10 bases. Trimming cost V 4 bases and J 4 bases; bases outside gene matches: 3. The germline CDR1 and CDR2 sequences are MNHEY and SVGAGI. The CDR3 is 14 amino acids.

The gene calls are TRBV2 and TRBJ2-3; D might be TRBD2 (6 bases). Germline-derived CDR1 and CDR2 are SNHLY and FYNNEI. The CDR3 is made up of 14 amino acids. The ends were cut back, 6 bases at V and 10 bases at J, with 20 bases in the middle. This CDR3 is CASRGTGSPLSQYF. CDR3 nucleotide sequence: TGTGCCAGCAGAGGGACCGGGAGTCCCCTTTCGCAGTATTTT.

This rearrangement joins TRBV9 to TRBJ1-1, with a weak D call TRBD1 (5 bases). Trimming cost V 4 bases and J 4 bases, with 14 bases left between them. CDR3 length: 14 amino acids. Germline lookup yields CDR1 SGDLS and CDR2 YYNGEE. The CDR3 loop is CASSSGPPRTEAFF. CDR3 coding DNA: TGTGCCAGCAGCTCAGGGCCGCCACGCACTGAAGCTTTCTTT.

The chain links TRBV11-2 to TRBJ1-4, with D unclear. Germline V gene sequence: CDR1 SGHAT, CDR2 FQNNGV. The CDR3 length is 15 residues. The ends were cut back, 5 bases at V and 5 bases at J, with 15 bases in the middle. CDR3 sequence: CASSPRRGKNEKLFF. Written as DNA, the CDR3 is TGTGCCAGCAGCCCCCGCCGCGGAAAAAATGAAAAACTGTTTTTT.

This chain joins TRBV7-6 and TRBJ2-5; 8 bases align to TRBD1. CDR1 and CDR2 from the germline V gene are SGHVS and FNYEAQ. This CDR3 region has 14 residues. The V segment lost 4 bases and the J segment 5 bases; nucleotides outside the gene matches: 6. The DNA of the CDR3 is TGTGCCAGCAGCTCCAGGGGGCGCGGGGAGACCCAGTACTTC. Its protein is CASSSRGRGETQYF. Complete variable domain (other parts from reference TRBV7-6 and TRBJ2-5): GAGVSQSPRYKVTKRGQDVALRCDPISGHVSLYWYRQALGQGPEFLTYFNYEAQQDKSGLPNDRFSAERPEGSISTLTIQRTEQRDSAMYRCASSSRGRGETQYFGPGTRLLVL.

The chain uses TRBV7-3 and TRBJ2-3; D gene uncertain. V lost 5 bases and J 2 bases, leaving 5 bases between the germline ends. The CDR3 has 12 amino acids. Germline V gene lookup returns CDR1 SGHTA and CDR2 FQGTGA. The chain's CDR3 is CASSSYTDTQYF. Here the CDR3 DNA reads TGTGCCAGCAGCAGCTACACAGATACGCAGTATTTT.

The chain employs TRBV4-1 and TRBJ2-7, with D possibly being TRBD1 (6 bases). V lost 4 bases, J lost 6 bases, and 22 bases lay in between. The germline V gene encodes CDR1 MGHRA and CDR2 YSYEKL. The CDR3 totals 16 residues. The DNA of the CDR3 is TGCGCCAGCAGCCGCCAAGACTACAGGGCCTGGGGCGAGCAGTACTTC. Residues: CASSRQDYRAWGEQYF.

The V gene is TRBV7-8, the J gene TRBJ1-5, with TRBD1 matching over 12 bases. The CDR3 contains 15 residues. The V segment lost 5 bases and the J segment 5 bases; nucleotides outside the gene matches: 4. Germline CDR1 reads SGHVS; CDR2 reads FQNEAQ. CDR3 sequence (DNA): TGTGCCAGCAGCCCTGGGACAGGGGGCGATCAGCCCCAGCATTTT. As protein: CASSPGTGGDQPQHF. Complete variable domain (other parts from reference TRBV7-8 and TRBJ1-5): GAGVSQSPRYKVAKRGQDVALRCDPISGHVSLFWYQQALGQGPEFLTYFQNEAQLDKSGLPSDRFFAERPEGSVSTLKIQRTQQEDSAVYLCASSPGTGGDQPQHFGDGTRLSIL.

The J gene is TRBJ1-2, the V gene TRBV7-2; 8 bases are shared with TRBD1. V was pared by 5 bases and J by 4 bases, with 9 bases of the junction left unmatched. Germline V gene lookup returns CDR1 SGHTA and CDR2 FQGNSA. The CDR3 spans 15 residues. CDR3 amino acids: CASSPFWTGTYGYTF. The CDR3 nucleotides read TGTGCCAGCAGCCCGTTTTGGACAGGGACCTATGGCTACACCTTC.

The chain recombines TRBV28 with TRBJ2-5; 10 bases agree with TRBD1. The germline gives CDR1 MDHEN, CDR2 SYDVKM. CDR3 length: 16 amino acids. Germline trimming cut 5 bases from V and 5 bases from J; bases unmatched to any gene: 11. CDR3 sequence: CASSLSPGQGWETQYF. CDR3 nucleotides: TGTGCCAGCAGTCTCTCACCGGGACAGGGGTGGGAGACCCAGTACTTC. The variable domain in full, completed from reference TRBV28 and TRBJ2-5, reads DVKVTQSSRYLVKRTGEKVFLECVQDMDHENMFWYRQDPGLGLRLIYFSYDVKMKEKGDIPEGYSVSREKKERFSLILESASTNQTSMYLCASSLSPGQGWETQYFGPGTRLLVL.